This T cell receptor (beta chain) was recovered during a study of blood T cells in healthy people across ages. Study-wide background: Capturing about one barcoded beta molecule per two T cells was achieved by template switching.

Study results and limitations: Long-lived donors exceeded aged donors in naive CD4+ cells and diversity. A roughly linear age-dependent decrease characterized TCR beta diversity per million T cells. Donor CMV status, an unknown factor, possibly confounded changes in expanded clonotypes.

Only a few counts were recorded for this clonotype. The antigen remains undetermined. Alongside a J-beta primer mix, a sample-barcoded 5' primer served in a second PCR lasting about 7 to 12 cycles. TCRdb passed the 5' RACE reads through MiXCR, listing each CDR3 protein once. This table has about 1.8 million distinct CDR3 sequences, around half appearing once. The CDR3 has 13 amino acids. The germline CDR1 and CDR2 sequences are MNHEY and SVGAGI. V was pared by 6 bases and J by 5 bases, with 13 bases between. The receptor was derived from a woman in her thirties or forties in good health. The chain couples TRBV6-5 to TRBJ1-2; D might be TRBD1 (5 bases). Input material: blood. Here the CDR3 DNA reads TGTGCCAGCAGCAACGGGGGGAGATATGGCTACACCTTC. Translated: CASSNGGRYGYTF.